These 32 T cell receptor beta chains originate from one sample sequenced in a study of shared clonotypes between healthy human individuals. The data were produced by immunoSEQ multiplex PCR, yet TCRdb's version contains in-frame clones alone and is incomplete. The table records a few million clones, around 93% of them present only once. Naive CD8 cells lacked CD45RO, underwent positive selection for CCR7 and left out terminally differentiated effector memory CD45RA+ cells. Sequencing input: naive CD8+ T cells from PBMCs. These receptors were taken from a man aged 18 to 35 in good health. Some clones in this sample may be carry-over from other donors' samples.

The DNA of the CDR3 is TGTGCCAGCAGCTTAGACTCGACAGGCTACGAGCAGTACTTC. Translating it yields CASSLDSTGYEQYF. The genes are TRBV7-9 and TRBJ2-7; weak D call: TRBD1 (6 bases). The germline V gene has CDR1 SEHNR and CDR2 FQNEAQ (reference sequence). V dropped 1 base and J dropped 3 bases, with 10 bases sitting between them. The CDR3 has 14 amino acids.

This chain uses TRBV28 with TRBJ2-5; tentative D call: TRBD2 (5 bases). V was clipped by 3 bases and J by 1 base, with 15 bases between them. This CDR3 comprises 16 residues. Germline V gives CDR1 MDHEN, CDR2 SYDVKM. CDR3 sequence: CASSFAPDYIQETQYF. CDR3 DNA sequence: TGTGCCAGCAGTTTTGCTCCAGACTACATCCAAGAGACCCAGTACTTC.

The chain uses TRBV4-2 and TRBJ1-1, with 8 positions matching TRBD1. The CDR3 is 17 amino acids. Germline CDR1 is LGHNA and CDR2 is YNFKEQ. V gave up 1 base and J gave up 0 bases; unmatched junction bases: 7. CDR3 in DNA: TGTGCCAGCAGCCAAGGTTTGGGGGGACAGGTGAACACTGAAGCTTTCTTT. This translates into CASSQGLGGQVNTEAFF.

This clone has a single count. V is TRBV28 and J is TRBJ1-5, with D maybe TRBD1 (5 bases). The CDR3 extends over 14 amino acids. Trimming took off 6 bases at V and 3 bases at J, with 12 bases between the two ends. Germline CDR1 is MDHEN and CDR2 is SYDVKM. This chain's CDR3 is CASSQRQYNQPQHF. DNA for the CDR3: TGTGCCAGCAGCCAACGACAGTACAATCAGCCCCAGCATTTT.

The genes are TRBV28 and TRBJ2-7; TRBD2 matches 8 bases. J was trimmed by 7 bases and V by 4 bases; bases with no gene match: 9. The CDR3 is 14 residues long. Germline V gene data show CDR1 as MDHEN and CDR2 as SYDVKM. The CDR3 nucleotides are TGTGCCAGCAGTTACGACCCGACTAGCGTAGAGCAGTACTTC. It is translated as CASSYDPTSVEQYF.

CDR3 loop: CASSLGLGGNQPQHF. The CDR3, as DNA: TGTGCCAGCAGCTTAGGGTTAGGGGGCAATCAGCCCCAGCATTTT. The chain joins TRBV11-2 to TRBJ1-5, with D perhaps matching TRBD1 (5 bases). Germline CDR1 and CDR2: SGHAT and FQNNGV. The germline V and J ends were trimmed by 1 base and 2 bases, with 9 bases remaining between them. The CDR3 length is 15 residues.

Only one count was recorded for this clone. This chain links TRBV19 with TRBJ2-2; D perhaps matches TRBD1 (6 bases). V was shortened by 5 bases and J by 7 bases, with 20 bases between the two germline ends. Germline CDR1 and CDR2: LNHDA and SQIVND (reference sequence). The CDR3 is 16 residues long. CDR3 DNA sequence: TGTGCCAGTAGTGCCTACAGGGTGGTTTTGGACGGGGAGCTGTTTTTT. Amino acids: CASSAYRVVLDGELFF.

The chain has TRBV7-2 and TRBJ2-2, with D maybe TRBD1 (5 bases). The V end lost 7 bases, the J end lost 7 bases, and 16 bases lay between the germline ends. This CDR3 comprises 14 residues. Germline lookup yields CDR1 SGHTA and CDR2 FQGNSA. The CDR3 DNA reads as TGTGCCAGCACCTCTTGGGGCGCGAGCGGGGAGCTGTTTTTT. This gives the protein CASTSWGASGELFF.

The CDR3 loop reads CAMNPGRGELFF. The CDR3 DNA reads TGTGCCATGAACCCGGGGAGGGGGGAGCTGTTTTTT. The J gene is TRBJ2-2, the V gene TRBV7-2; D perhaps matches TRBD2 (6 bases). The length of the CDR3 is 12 residues. Germline V gene data show CDR1 as SGHTA and CDR2 as FQGNSA. V gave up 10 bases and J gave up 8 bases, with 14 bases separating them.

This CDR3 is CASSANPTWETQYF. The CDR3 nucleotides read TGTGCCAGCAGCGCAAATCCCACCTGGGAGACCCAGTACTTC. The chain uses TRBV11-2 and TRBJ2-5; D is ambiguous. Germline CDR1 is SGHAT and CDR2 is FQNNGV. This CDR3 is built from 14 residues. V was cut by 5 bases and J by 5 bases, with 15 bases left in between.

This chain uses TRBV6-1 with TRBJ2-1, with 7 positions matching TRBD2. CDR3 size: 16 residues. Germline values: CDR1 MNHNS, CDR2 SASEGT. The V and J ends lost 0 bases and 0 bases, in that order; junction bases with no gene match: 2. The CDR3 sequence is CASSEAVAGSYNEQFF. The CDR3 DNA sequence: TGTGCCAGCAGTGAAGCAGTAGCGGGCTCCTACAATGAGCAGTTCTTC.

Details on this clone: This CDR3 is also generated by other DNA sequences in the sample. The V and J genes are TRBV7-9 and TRBJ2-1, with no clear D. V lost 3 bases and J lost 8, with 2 bases in between. The CDR3 contains 10 residues. CDR1 SEHNR and CDR2 FQNEAQ come from the germline V gene (reference sequence). This chain's CDR3 is CASSFDEQFF. CDR3 bases: TGTGCCAGCAGCTTTGATGAGCAGTTCTTC. Filled out from reference TRBV7-9 and TRBJ2-1, the complete variable domain reads DTGVSQNPRHKITKRGQNVTFRCDPISEHNRLYWYRQTLGQGPEFLTYFQNEAQLEKSRLLSDRFSAERPKGSFSTLEIQRTEQGDSAMYLCASSFDEQFFGPGTRLTVL.

The table lists this clone with a count of one. This rearrangement joins TRBV4-1 to TRBJ1-1, with D perhaps matching TRBD1 (6 bases). Per germline, CDR1 MGHRA and CDR2 YSYEKL. Trimming removed 2 bases at V and 5 bases at J, with 15 bases between. The CDR3 totals 15 residues. The CDR3 sequence: CASSQPGTYGTEAFF. CDR3 coding DNA: TGCGCCAGCAGCCAACCCGGGACATACGGGACTGAAGCTTTCTTT.

The genes are TRBV7-9 and TRBJ1-1; no clear D gene. CDR1 and CDR2 (germline): SEHNR, FQNEAQ (reference sequence). V was clipped by 5 bases and J by 3 bases, with 13 bases between them. CDR3 length: 14 amino acids. The chain's CDR3 is CASSPTYRDTEAFF. Here the CDR3 DNA reads TGTGCCAGCAGCCCAACCTACCGGGACACTGAAGCTTTCTTT.

The V call is TRBV5-6, the J call TRBJ2-1; TRBD2 agrees at 12 bases. The V and J ends lost 4 bases and 3 bases, in that order; junction bases with no gene match: 2. The CDR3 runs to 15 residues. Looked up from germline, CDR1 is SGHDT and CDR2 is YYEEEE. The CDR3 sequence: CASSPGLAGYNEQFF. The CDR3 DNA reads as TGTGCCAGCAGCCCGGGACTAGCGGGCTACAATGAGCAGTTCTTC.

The rearrangement joins TRBV5-4 to TRBJ2-7; D tentatively reads TRBD1 or TRBD2 (5 bases each). Germline CDR1 SGHNT, CDR2 YYREEE (reference sequence). V lost 5 bases and J 7 bases, leaving 13 bases between the germline ends. CDR3 size: 12 residues. CDR3 bases: TGTGCCAGCAGATCCGGGACGCGGGAGCAGTACTTC. Translation gives CASRSGTREQYF. Using reference TRBV5-4 and TRBJ2-7 for the parts outside the CDR3, the full variable domain is ETGVTQSPTHLIKTRGQQVTLRCSSQSGHNTVSWYQQALGQGPQFIFQYYREEENGRGNFPPRFSGLQFPNYSSELNVNALELDDSALYLCASRSGTREQYFGPGTRLTVT.

The count of this clone is one. V gene TRBV11-2 combines with J gene TRBJ2-7, with D perhaps matching TRBD1 or TRBD2 (5 bases each). The CDR3 sequence is 13 residues long. Per the germline V gene, CDR1 is SGHAT and CDR2 is FQNNGV. Trimming took off 4 bases at V and 3 bases at J, with 10 bases between the two ends. The CDR3 DNA reads TGTGCCAGCAGCTCGGGACCGATCTACGAGCAGTACTTC. Translated: CASSSGPIYEQYF.

This chain uses TRBV2 with TRBJ1-5, with 10 bases that match TRBD1. Per germline, CDR1 SNHLY and CDR2 FYNNEI. This CDR3 is built from 18 residues. V shed 3 bases and J 3 bases; nucleotides not matched to a gene: 11. CDR3 sequence (DNA): TGTGCCAGCAGTGATTACGGGACAGGGGTTGTCCACAATCAGCCCCAGCATTTT. Amino acid sequence: CASSDYGTGVVHNQPQHF.

This sequence joins TRBV30 and TRBJ1-1, with 7 positions matching TRBD1. The length of the CDR3 is 17 residues. The V gene's germline CDR1 is GTSNPN and CDR2 SVGIG (reference sequence). V lost 1 base and J lost 0; bases outside the gene matches: 11. The CDR3 sequence: CAWSDGLGGTVNTEAFF. CDR3 coding DNA: TGTGCCTGGAGTGACGGTTTGGGTGGGACAGTGAACACTGAAGCTTTCTTT.

This rearrangement joins TRBV27 to TRBJ2-1; D ambiguous. Germline V lookup: CDR1 MNHEY, CDR2 SMNVEV (reference sequence). The V gene lost 5 bases and the J gene lost 4 bases, with 9 bases spanning the gap. This CDR3 contains 13 residues. CDR3 bases: TGTGCCAGCAGTGCCGAAGGTTACAATGAGCAGTTCTTC. This sequence encodes CASSAEGYNEQFF.

This chain uses TRBV29-1 with TRBJ2-7; TRBD1 matches at 8 bases. V was pared by 5 bases and J by 0 bases, with 12 bases of the junction left unmatched. There are 16 residues in the CDR3. Looked up from germline, CDR1 is SQVTM and CDR2 is ANQGSEA. CDR3 loop: CSVSGTGEISSYEQYF. Here the CDR3 DNA reads TGCAGCGTTTCCGGGACAGGAGAGATATCCTCCTACGAGCAGTACTTC.

CDR3: CASSHGLTTYEQYF. The CDR3 DNA sequence: TGTGCCAGCAGCCACGGACTAACGACTTACGAGCAGTACTTC. This chain connects TRBV5-4 to TRBJ2-7; the D gene is possibly TRBD2 (6 bases). The CDR3 runs to 14 residues. Germline CDR1 SGHNT, CDR2 YYREEE (reference sequence). The V end lost 4 bases, the J end lost 4 bases, and 15 bases lay between the germline ends.

The CDR3 DNA reads as TGTGCCAGCAGCGGGACAGGGAAAACCGGGGAGCTGTTTTTT. It encodes CASSGTGKTGELFF. The chain links TRBV5-4 to TRBJ2-2; 9 nucleotides line up with TRBD1. Germline CDR1 is SGHNT and CDR2 is YYREEE (reference sequence). Trimming removed 4 bases from V and 5 bases from J; junction bases left unmatched: 3. The CDR3 length is 14 residues. Combining the CDR3 with reference TRBV5-4 and TRBJ2-2 gives the whole variable domain ETGVTQSPTHLIKTRGQQVTLRCSSQSGHNTVSWYQQALGQGPQFIFQYYREEENGRGNFPPRFSGLQFPNYSSELNVNALELDDSALYLCASSGTGKTGELFFGEGSRLTVL.

The chain links TRBV27 to TRBJ1-1, with TRBD1 matching over 10 bases. Trimming took 6 bases from V and 0 from J; bases not matched to a gene: 4. The CDR3 runs 15 residues. CDR1 and CDR2 from the germline V gene are MNHEY and SMNVEV (reference sequence). DNA of the CDR3: TGTGCCAGCAGCCCGGGACAGGGGATGAACACTGAAGCTTTCTTT. Its protein is CASSPGQGMNTEAFF.

This clone appeared a single time. CDR3 loop: CAWSPTAYSNQPQHF. DNA of the CDR3: TGTGCCTGGAGCCCGACAGCTTATAGCAATCAGCCCCAGCATTTT. The rearrangement uses TRBV30 and TRBJ1-5; TRBD1 might be the D (5 bases). The CDR3 has 15 amino acids. Germline CDR1 and CDR2: GTSNPN and SVGIG (reference sequence). V gave up 3 bases and J gave up 0 bases, with 12 bases separating them.

The V and J genes are TRBV6-5 and TRBJ2-1; D gene uncertain. This CDR3 spans 15 amino acids. CDR1 and CDR2 (germline): MNHEY, SVGAGI. The germline V and J ends were trimmed by 6 bases and 0 bases, with 12 bases remaining between them. CDR3 region: CASSRGRSSYNEQFF. The CDR3 nucleotides are TGTGCCAGCAGCCGCGGTAGGAGCTCCTACAATGAGCAGTTCTTC.

V usage is TRBV10-3 and J usage is TRBJ2-7, with a possible D match to TRBD2 (5 bases). Germline V gene data show CDR1 as ENHRY and CDR2 as SYGVKD. The CDR3 runs to 17 residues. Trimming shortened V by 2 bases and J by 6 bases, and 23 bases separated the two germline ends. The CDR3 region is CAISERRSGFGRVEQYF. The DNA for the CDR3 is TGTGCCATCAGTGAGAGGAGAAGCGGTTTCGGTCGGGTCGAGCAGTACTTC.

The chain combines TRBV11-2 with TRBJ2-7, with TRBD2 matching 11 bases. J gave up 2 bases and V 3 bases, and 6 bases lay outside the gene matches. The CDR3 covers 16 residues. Germline assignment: CDR1 SGHAT and CDR2 FQNNGV. The CDR3 DNA sequence: TGTGCCAGCAGCTTCCCAACGGGACTAGCGGCCTACGAGCAGTACTTC. Translated, it gives CASSFPTGLAAYEQYF.

The rearrangement joins TRBV27 to TRBJ1-1, with D perhaps TRBD1 (5 bases). This CDR3 comprises 13 residues. V was cut by 5 bases and J by 3 bases, with 10 bases left in between. The germline V gene has CDR1 MNHEY and CDR2 SMNVEV (reference sequence). The CDR3 spells CASSRRVDTEAFF. For the CDR3, the DNA is TGTGCCAGCAGTCGCAGGGTGGACACTGAAGCTTTCTTT.

The chain couples TRBV6-5 to TRBJ2-7, with D uncertain. Germline V gene lookup returns CDR1 MNHEY and CDR2 SVGAGI. Trimming shortened V by 5 bases and J by 2 bases, and 7 bases separated the two germline ends. The CDR3 has 12 amino acids. CDR3 sequence: CASSAPTYEQYF. The CDR3 DNA follows: TGTGCCAGCAGTGCCCCTACCTACGAGCAGTACTTC.

The V and J genes are TRBV14 and TRBJ1-5, with TRBD1 matching 8 bases. V lost 4 bases, J lost 10 bases, and 15 bases stayed unmatched. Germline V gene data show CDR1 as SGHDN and CDR2 as FVKESK. The CDR3 length is 16 residues. CDR3 sequence: CASSLPTGQEDPPQHF. CDR3 bases: TGTGCCAGCAGCCTCCCAACGGGACAGGAGGACCCACCCCAGCATTTT.

About this clone: Other DNA sequences from this sample encode an identical CDR3 as well. The chain combines TRBV27 with TRBJ2-1, with 10 bases aligning to TRBD2. This CDR3 has 15 amino acids. The germline CDR1 and CDR2 sequences are MNHEY and SMNVEV (reference sequence). V was pared by 2 bases and J by 6 bases, with 4 bases of the junction left unmatched. The CDR3 DNA reads TGTGCCAGCAGTTTACGATTAGCGGGAGGCAATGAGCAGTTCTTC. Its protein product is CASSLRLAGGNEQFF.